This TCR beta chain appears in the sequencing data of a study of T cell responses to AZD1222 COVID-19 vaccine. Overall study findings and caveats: In the spike-specific TCR repertoire, nearly half reportedly target unmutated variant regions. The sample set comprised mostly white British donors with more females, and clonal diversity was possibly underestimated. It was only after the peak T cell response that any repertoires were sampled.

This clone has more than one count but fewer than ten. As yet, its antigen is unknown. V lost 5 bases and J lost 6, with 14 bases in between. The germline gives CDR1 SGHVS, CDR2 FQNEAQ. CDR3 length equals 14 residues. Second-dose timings of about 4 or about 12 weeks were pooled. The data were produced by immunoSEQ multiplex PCR, yet TCRdb's version contains in-frame clones alone and is incomplete. The profile shows approximately 120,000 clones, approximately 86% of them singletons. The material sequenced was peripheral blood, taken 28 days after the second AZD1222 dose. This chain connects TRBV7-8 to TRBJ2-1, with a possible D match to TRBD2 (6 bases). This TCR was recovered from an adult who received the AZD1222 COVID-19 vaccine. The CDR3 nucleotides are TGTGCCAGCAGCGACCGGGACTTGGTCAATGAGCAGTTCTTC. It yields the protein CASSDRDLVNEQFF.